Following are 15 T cell receptor beta chains from one sample sequenced in a study of OX40 agonist ivuxolimab in advanced cancers. Sequencing was performed with immunoSEQ multiplex PCR; in TCRdb, only in-frame clones are kept and a portion is missing. The data contain 65,000 to 95,000 clones, about 90% of them singletons. Sample: CD4+ or CD8+ T cells sorted from blood, taken in a trial of the OX40 agonist ivuxolimab. These receptors all come from an adult with an advanced solid tumor such as melanoma, head and neck, liver or kidney cancer.

V gene TRBV7-2 combines with J gene TRBJ2-7, with 7 nucleotides matching TRBD1. Germline CDR1 reads SGHTA; CDR2 reads FQGNSA. This CDR3 comprises 17 residues. J lost 6 bases, V lost 6 bases, and 20 bases had no gene match. CDR3 nucleotide sequence: TGTGCCAGCAGTAAGACTGAGGGGGCGCGGTTCTCCGGCGAGCAGTACTTC. Amino acid sequence: CASSKTEGARFSGEQYF.

The V call is TRBV25-1, the J call TRBJ1-4; D ambiguous. This CDR3 spans 13 amino acids. Per the germline V gene, CDR1 is MGHDK and CDR2 is SYGVNS. V was clipped by 3 bases and J by 8 bases, with 10 bases between them. The DNA for the CDR3 is TGTGCCAGCAGTGACGGCGCGAGGGAAAAACTGTTTTTT. This encodes CASSDGAREKLFF.

The chain recombines TRBV14 with TRBJ2-3; 9 bases align to TRBD2. The germline V gene encodes CDR1 SGHDN and CDR2 FVKESK. CDR3 length: 16 residues. V was pared by 3 bases and J by 1 base, with 5 bases of the junction left unmatched. CDR3 DNA: TGTGCCAGCAGCCATCTAGCGGGATTGGGCACAGATACGCAGTATTTT. Its protein is CASSHLAGLGTDTQYF.

The genes are TRBV14 and TRBJ2-2; 9 bases align to TRBD1. Germline V gene lookup returns CDR1 SGHDN and CDR2 FVKESK. This CDR3 region has 17 residues. V dropped 4 bases and J dropped 4; count of bases not matched to a gene: 10. CDR3 sequence (DNA): TGTGCCAGCAGCCCCCCGCGGGGACAGGGTTCCACCGGGGAGCTGTTTTTT. Translating it yields CASSPPRGQGSTGELFF.

The chain uses TRBV6-5 and TRBJ2-6; D gene ambiguous. The CDR3 length is 15 residues. Germline values: CDR1 MNHEY, CDR2 SVGAGI. The V end lost 5 bases, the J end lost 4 bases, and 12 bases lay between the germline ends. CDR3 amino acids: CASSAPGSGANVLTF. DNA for the CDR3: TGTGCCAGCAGTGCTCCGGGCTCCGGGGCCAACGTCCTGACTTTC.

The V and J genes are TRBV19 and TRBJ2-5, with D unresolved. Per the germline V gene, CDR1 is LNHDA and CDR2 is SQIVND (reference sequence). V lost 5 bases to trimming and J lost 5 bases, with 21 bases between them. The CDR3 sequence is 16 residues long. The DNA of the CDR3 is TGTGCCAGTAGTCCACGACAAGTAGCCTCACGGGAGACCCAGTACTTC. Translated, it gives CASSPRQVASRETQYF.

DNA for the CDR3: TGTGCCAGTACCTCACAGGGAAATCAGCCCCAGCATTTT. This gives the protein CASTSQGNQPQHF. The V call is TRBV19, the J call TRBJ1-5; D is possibly TRBD1 (6 bases). The germline V and J ends were trimmed by 7 bases and 4 bases, with 11 bases remaining between them. Germline-derived CDR1 and CDR2 are LNHDA and SQIVND (reference sequence). This CDR3 region has 13 residues.

V and J are TRBV7-2 and TRBJ2-3, with D hard to call. This CDR3 comprises 14 residues. Deletions cut 5 bases from V and 6 bases from J, with 15 bases between. In germline, CDR1 is SGHTA, CDR2 FQGNSA. This CDR3 is CASSPGPGIDTQYF. The DNA for the CDR3 is TGTGCCAGCAGCCCCGGACCCGGTATCGATACGCAGTATTTT.

The genes are TRBV9 and TRBJ2-5; D is perhaps TRBD1 (6 bases). The CDR3 is made up of 14 amino acids. Germline assignment: CDR1 SGDLS and CDR2 YYNGEE. Trimming stripped 4 bases from V and 5 bases from J, with 15 bases between. CDR3: CASSIRQAGETQYF. DNA of the CDR3: TGTGCCAGCAGCATCCGACAGGCTGGGGAGACCCAGTACTTC.

The rearrangement joins TRBV5-1 to TRBJ2-3; D is uncertain. Per germline, CDR1 SGHRS and CDR2 YFSETQ. V dropped 0 bases and J dropped 0 bases, with 8 bases sitting between them. This CDR3 has 15 residues. The CDR3: CASSLGVRSTDTQYF. CDR3 bases: TGCGCCAGCAGCTTGGGCGTTCGGAGCACAGATACGCAGTATTTT.

The chain is built from TRBV4-1 and TRBJ1-2, with D unclear. There are 13 residues in the CDR3. V lost 1 base and J 14 bases, leaving 17 bases between the germline ends. Germline V gene lookup returns CDR1 MGHRA and CDR2 YSYEKL. This CDR3 is CASSQGDGLSRTF. As DNA, the CDR3 is TGCGCCAGCAGCCAAGGGGATGGGTTGAGTAGAACCTTC.

This chain joins TRBV19 and TRBJ2-2, with 16 bases identical to TRBD2. V lost 10 bases to trimming and J lost 4 bases; unmatched junction nucleotides: 18. Germline V gene data show CDR1 as LNHDA and CDR2 as SQIVND (reference sequence). The CDR3 sequence is 20 residues long. The CDR3 sequence: CATPTRPGLAGGPGTGELFF. In DNA, the CDR3 is TGTGCCACCCCGACTCGTCCGGGACTAGCGGGAGGGCCGGGCACCGGGGAGCTGTTTTTT.

This chain joins TRBV16 and TRBJ1-1; TRBD1 is a possible D gene (6 bases). The V gene lost 2 bases and the J gene lost 10 bases, with 14 bases spanning the gap. The CDR3 runs 13 residues. Germline values: CDR1 KGHSY, CDR2 FQNENV. This CDR3 reads CASSQGGAQRAFF. CDR3 DNA sequence: TGTGCCAGCAGCCAAGGGGGGGCGCAAAGAGCTTTCTTT.

V gene TRBV19 combines with J gene TRBJ2-3, with TRBD2 identical over 14 bases. Germline V gene sequence: CDR1 LNHDA, CDR2 SQIVND (reference sequence). The V gene end was trimmed by 6 bases and the J gene end by 5 bases; junction bases not matched to a gene: 4. This CDR3 has 15 amino acids. The CDR3 DNA is TGTGCCAGTAGGGAGACTAGCGGGAGGGAAGATACGCAGTATTTT. It is translated as CASRETSGREDTQYF.

V and J are TRBV5-1 and TRBJ1-2, with TRBD1 identical over 8 bases. The CDR3 has 14 amino acids. Losses at the gene ends were 2 bases for V and 4 bases for J; bases not matched to a gene: 4. Germline CDR1 reads SGHRS; CDR2 reads YFSETQ. For the CDR3, the DNA is TGCGCCAGCAGCTTAAGGGACAGGACCTATGGCTACACCTTC. Its translation is CASSLRDRTYGYTF.